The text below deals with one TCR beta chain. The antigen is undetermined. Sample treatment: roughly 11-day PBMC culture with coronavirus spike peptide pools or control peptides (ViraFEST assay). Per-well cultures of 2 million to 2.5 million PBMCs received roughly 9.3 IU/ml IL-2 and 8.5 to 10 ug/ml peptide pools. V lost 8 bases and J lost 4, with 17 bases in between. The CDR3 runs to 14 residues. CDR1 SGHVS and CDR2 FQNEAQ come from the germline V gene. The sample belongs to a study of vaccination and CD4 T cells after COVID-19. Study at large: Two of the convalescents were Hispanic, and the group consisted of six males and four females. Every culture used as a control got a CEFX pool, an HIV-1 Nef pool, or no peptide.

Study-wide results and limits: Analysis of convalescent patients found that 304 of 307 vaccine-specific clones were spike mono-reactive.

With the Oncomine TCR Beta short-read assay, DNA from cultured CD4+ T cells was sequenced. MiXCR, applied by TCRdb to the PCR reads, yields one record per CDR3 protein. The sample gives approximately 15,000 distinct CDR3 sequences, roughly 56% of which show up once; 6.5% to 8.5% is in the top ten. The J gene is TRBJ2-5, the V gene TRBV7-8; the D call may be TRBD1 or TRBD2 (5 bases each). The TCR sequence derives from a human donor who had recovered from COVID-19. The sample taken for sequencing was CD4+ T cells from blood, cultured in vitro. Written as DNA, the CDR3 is TGTGCCAGCTCGCGGGTCAGGGCAGGAGAGACCCAGTACTTC. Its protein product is CASSRVRAGETQYF.